Listed below are T cell receptor beta chains from one sample, sequenced in a study of beta chain features in type 1 diabetes. The method was immunoSEQ multiplex PCR; TCRdb's version includes in-frame clones alone and lacks a portion of them. The profile shows tens of thousands of clones, around 40% of them singletons. Sequenced input: stem cell memory CD4+ T cells from blood. These receptors all come from a young man with type 1 diabetes. Each CDR3 is given with its conserved first and last residue. The order of the fields is D gene, clone size, V gene, J gene, CDR3 protein, CDR3 DNA. The D gene is left open where the match is weak. Expanded clones get a size class; other rows say once, few or many, or leave the size out.

d_call: TRBD1
clone_size: -
v_call: TRBV4-2
j_call: TRBJ2-7
cdr3_aa: CASSQAGQTSYEQYF
cdr3_nt: TGTGCCAGCAGCCAAGCGGGACAGACCTCCTACGAGCAGTACTTC

d_call: -
clone_size: few
v_call: TRBV27
j_call: TRBJ2-3
cdr3_aa: CASSHQRADTQYF
cdr3_nt: TGTGCCAGCAGCCATCAGCGAGCAGATACGCAGTATTTT

d_call: TRBD2
clone_size: few
v_call: TRBV2
j_call: TRBJ2-2
cdr3_aa: CASSEPASGSFYTGELFF
cdr3_nt: TGTGCCAGCAGTGAACCAGCTAGCGGGAGTTTTTACACCGGGGAGCTGTTTTTT

d_call: -
clone_size: -
v_call: TRBV29-1
j_call: TRBJ2-7
cdr3_aa: CSAVIRPSYEQYF
cdr3_nt: TGCAGCGCAGTAATACGCCCGTCCTACGAGCAGTACTTC

d_call: TRBD2
clone_size: few
v_call: TRBV18
j_call: TRBJ2-1
cdr3_aa: CASSPVLAGYNEQFF
cdr3_nt: TGTGCCAGCTCACCCGTACTAGCGGGGTACAATGAGCAGTTCTTC

d_call: TRBD1
clone_size: -
v_call: TRBV18
j_call: TRBJ1-1
cdr3_aa: CASSRGTGEAFF
cdr3_nt: TGTGCCAGCTCCCGCGGGACAGGCGAAGCTTTCTTT

d_call: -
clone_size: few
v_call: TRBV10-3
j_call: TRBJ2-4
cdr3_aa: CAISDQGNIQYF
cdr3_nt: TGTGCCATCAGTGATCAGGGAAACATTCAGTACTTC

d_call: -
clone_size: once
v_call: TRBV6-1
j_call: TRBJ1-2
cdr3_aa: CASRSSGRYGYTF
cdr3_nt: TGTGCCAGCAGATCCTCAGGGCGGTATGGCTACACCTTC

d_call: -
clone_size: few
v_call: TRBV29-1
j_call: TRBJ1-4
cdr3_aa: CSAGGGGFEKLFF
cdr3_nt: TGCAGCGCCGGGGGGGGCGGGTTTGAAAAACTGTTTTTT

d_call: -
clone_size: -
v_call: TRBV2
j_call: TRBJ1-2
cdr3_aa: CASRATGEYYGYTF
cdr3_nt: TGTGCCAGCAGGGCAACGGGGGAGTACTATGGCTACACCTTC

d_call: -
clone_size: few
v_call: TRBV18
j_call: TRBJ2-3
cdr3_aa: CASSPAERSTDTQYF
cdr3_nt: TGTGCCAGCTCACCCGCGGAGCGAAGCACAGATACGCAGTATTTT

d_call: -
clone_size: -
v_call: TRBV4-3
j_call: TRBJ2-7
cdr3_aa: CASSQDFKAGASYEQYF
cdr3_nt: TGCGCCAGCAGCCAAGATTTTAAGGCAGGGGCTTCCTACGAGCAGTACTTC

d_call: -
clone_size: once
v_call: TRBV18
j_call: TRBJ1-5
cdr3_aa: CASSPPDQPQHF
cdr3_nt: TGTGCCAGCTCACCACCCGATCAGCCCCAGCATTTT

d_call: TRBD2
clone_size: few
v_call: TRBV7-6
j_call: TRBJ2-2
cdr3_aa: CASRRVAGTGELFF
cdr3_nt: TGTGCCAGCCGGAGGGTAGCGGGGACCGGGGAGCTGTTTTTT

d_call: TRBD1
clone_size: -
v_call: TRBV19
j_call: TRBJ1-6
cdr3_aa: CASSTRQGALDSPLHF
cdr3_nt: TGTGCCAGTAGTACGCGACAGGGGGCTTTGGATTCACCCCTCCACTTT

d_call: -
clone_size: -
v_call: TRBV7-9
j_call: TRBJ1-4
cdr3_aa: CASSLFGGANEKLFF
cdr3_nt: TGTGCCAGCAGCTTATTCGGCGGGGCGAATGAAAAACTGTTTTTT

d_call: TRBD1
clone_size: -
v_call: TRBV28
j_call: TRBJ1-1
cdr3_aa: CASSLTEDRSAFF
cdr3_nt: TGTGCCAGCAGCCTCACGGAGGACAGGTCAGCTTTCTTT

d_call: TRBD1
clone_size: -
v_call: TRBV28
j_call: TRBJ2-7
cdr3_aa: CASSLWGQAGHEQYF
cdr3_nt: TGTGCCAGCAGTTTATGGGGACAGGCGGGCCACGAGCAGTACTTC

d_call: TRBD2
clone_size: -
v_call: TRBV4-2
j_call: TRBJ2-4
cdr3_aa: CASSQVSGSGRTGAKNIQYF
cdr3_nt: TGTGCCAGCAGCCAAGTTTCGGGTAGCGGGAGAACGGGAGCCAAAAACATTCAGTACTTC

d_call: -
clone_size: -
v_call: TRBV4-2
j_call: TRBJ2-1
cdr3_aa: CASSQTGYNHNEQFF
cdr3_nt: TGTGCCAGCAGCCAAACAGGTTATAATCACAATGAGCAGTTCTTC

d_call: TRBD2
clone_size: -
v_call: TRBV7-3
j_call: TRBJ2-2
cdr3_aa: CASSSGLAGGTGELFF
cdr3_nt: TGTGCCAGCAGCTCGGGACTAGCGGGAGGCACCGGGGAGCTGTTTTTT

d_call: TRBD1
clone_size: -
v_call: TRBV7-3
j_call: TRBJ1-4
cdr3_aa: CASSPTGETGEKLFF
cdr3_nt: TGTGCCAGCAGCCCAACAGGGGAGACTGGTGAAAAACTGTTTTTT

d_call: -
clone_size: few
v_call: TRBV29-1
j_call: TRBJ2-7
cdr3_aa: CSGNYGDEQYF
cdr3_nt: TGCAGCGGGAACTACGGAGACGAGCAGTACTTC

d_call: TRBD2
clone_size: -
v_call: TRBV18
j_call: TRBJ2-7
cdr3_aa: CASSPRTSDEQYF
cdr3_nt: TGTGCCAGCTCACCACGGACTAGTGACGAGCAGTACTTC

d_call: TRBD1
clone_size: -
v_call: TRBV7-2
j_call: TRBJ1-5
cdr3_aa: CASSIRQGAMSNQPQHF
cdr3_nt: TGTGCCAGCAGCATCCGACAGGGGGCAATGAGCAATCAGCCCCAGCATTTT

d_call: TRBD1
clone_size: -
v_call: TRBV5-1
j_call: TRBJ1-2
cdr3_aa: CASSSGQGASSYTF
cdr3_nt: TGCGCCAGCAGCTCGGGACAGGGGGCGTCGAGCTACACCTTC

d_call: TRBD1
clone_size: -
v_call: TRBV28
j_call: TRBJ1-2
cdr3_aa: CASSLQGAGGYTF
cdr3_nt: TGTGCCAGCAGTTTACAGGGGGCAGGTGGCTACACCTTC

d_call: TRBD1
clone_size: few
v_call: TRBV15
j_call: TRBJ2-2
cdr3_aa: CATSRDRTGGMSGELFF
cdr3_nt: TGTGCCACCAGCAGAGATCGTACAGGGGGAATGTCCGGGGAGCTGTTTTTT

d_call: TRBD1
clone_size: -
v_call: TRBV18
j_call: TRBJ1-1
cdr3_aa: CATAGTENTEAFF
cdr3_nt: TGTGCCACCGCCGGGACAGAAAACACTGAAGCTTTCTTT

d_call: TRBD1
clone_size: -
v_call: TRBV19
j_call: TRBJ1-5
cdr3_aa: CASSPGGQGSHQPQHF
cdr3_nt: TGTGCCAGTAGTCCCGGGGGACAGGGCTCCCATCAGCCCCAGCATTTT

d_call: -
clone_size: few
v_call: TRBV15
j_call: TRBJ2-3
cdr3_aa: CATSRDTEQGDTQYF
cdr3_nt: TGTGCCACCAGCAGAGATACGGAGCAGGGAGATACGCAGTATTTT

d_call: -
clone_size: -
v_call: TRBV5-1
j_call: TRBJ2-7
cdr3_aa: CASSLVAGYEQYF
cdr3_nt: TGCGCCAGCAGCTTGGTGGCGGGCTACGAGCAGTACTTC

d_call: -
clone_size: once
v_call: TRBV15
j_call: TRBJ2-3
cdr3_aa: CATSRSRGSTDTQYF
cdr3_nt: TGTGCCACCAGCAGATCTCGCGGGAGCACAGATACGCAGTATTTT

d_call: TRBD2
clone_size: once
v_call: TRBV9
j_call: TRBJ2-5
cdr3_aa: CASSVASGSSETQYF
cdr3_nt: TGTGCCAGCAGCGTAGCTAGCGGGAGTTCTGAGACCCAGTACTTC

d_call: -
clone_size: -
v_call: TRBV5-6
j_call: TRBJ1-5
cdr3_aa: CASSRLGGVGQPQHF
cdr3_nt: TGTGCCAGCAGCCGCTTGGGGGGGGTTGGTCAGCCCCAGCATTTT

d_call: TRBD2
clone_size: -
v_call: TRBV5-1
j_call: TRBJ2-5
cdr3_aa: CASSRLAGEGEETQYF
cdr3_nt: TGCGCCAGCAGCCGACTAGCGGGAGAGGGTGAGGAGACCCAGTACTTC

d_call: -
clone_size: few
v_call: TRBV7-3
j_call: TRBJ2-1
cdr3_aa: CASSPGGRGLYNEQFF
cdr3_nt: TGTGCCAGCAGCCCCGGTGGGCGGGGCCTTTACAATGAGCAGTTCTTC

d_call: TRBD2
clone_size: -
v_call: TRBV11-1
j_call: TRBJ2-3
cdr3_aa: CASSSSFSGDWDTQYF
cdr3_nt: TGTGCCAGCAGCTCTTCCTTTAGCGGGGACTGGGATACGCAGTATTTT

d_call: TRBD2
clone_size: -
v_call: TRBV27
j_call: TRBJ2-1
cdr3_aa: CASRPRLAGPYNEQFF
cdr3_nt: TGTGCCAGCAGACCGCGACTAGCGGGACCCTACAATGAGCAGTTCTTC

d_call: TRBD1
clone_size: -
v_call: TRBV6-4
j_call: TRBJ1-1
cdr3_aa: CASSDGQGETEAFF
cdr3_nt: TGTGCCAGCAGTGACGGACAGGGGGAGACTGAAGCTTTCTTT

d_call: TRBD1
clone_size: -
v_call: TRBV6-6
j_call: TRBJ1-2
cdr3_aa: CASSPDRGGYGYTF
cdr3_nt: TGTGCCAGCAGTCCGGACAGGGGTGGCTATGGCTACACCTTC

d_call: -
clone_size: few
v_call: TRBV7-9
j_call: TRBJ1-2
cdr3_aa: CASSPGRAVAYGYTF
cdr3_nt: TGTGCCAGCAGCCCGGGAAGGGCGGTGGCTTACGGCTACACCTTC

d_call: TRBD1
clone_size: -
v_call: TRBV7-9
j_call: TRBJ2-2
cdr3_aa: CASRRTGGSGELFF
cdr3_nt: TGTGCCAGCAGGAGAACAGGGGGCAGCGGGGAGCTGTTTTTT

d_call: -
clone_size: -
v_call: TRBV6-6
j_call: TRBJ1-1
cdr3_aa: CASIKGGMNTEAFF
cdr3_nt: TGTGCCAGCATCAAAGGGGGTATGAACACTGAAGCTTTCTTT

d_call: -
clone_size: -
v_call: TRBV20-1
j_call: TRBJ2-1
cdr3_aa: CSARSDEQFF
cdr3_nt: TGCAGTGCCAGAAGCGATGAGCAGTTCTTC

d_call: -
clone_size: -
v_call: TRBV4-3
j_call: TRBJ2-7
cdr3_aa: CASSQDPGTYEQYF
cdr3_nt: TGCGCCAGCAGCCAAGATCCGGGGACCTACGAGCAGTACTTC

d_call: TRBD2
clone_size: -
v_call: TRBV5-4
j_call: TRBJ2-7
cdr3_aa: CASSSGTSGAYEQYF
cdr3_nt: TGTGCCAGCAGCTCTGGGACTAGCGGTGCCTACGAGCAGTACTTC

d_call: -
clone_size: once
v_call: TRBV5-1
j_call: TRBJ2-1
cdr3_aa: CASSLFIDEQFF
cdr3_nt: TGCGCCAGCAGCTTGTTTATCGATGAGCAGTTCTTC